This T cell receptor beta chain was sequenced during a study of response to subunit inactivated influenza vaccine. Study-wide results and caveats: Researchers suggested that each seasonal influenza vaccination recruits few new T cells.

This clonotype was detected only once. The antigen is unknown. MiXCR, run by TCRdb on the RT-PCR reads, gives a single entry per CDR3 protein. The repertoire has about 540,000 distinct CDR3 sequences, around a quarter of them found once; the top ten carry 2.8%. This sample also belongs to another study, concerning T cells expressing NK-cell markers. That study reports: TCR beta cDNA was made by 5'RACE template switching with UMIs. Sorted CD3+CD56+NKG2C+, CD3+CD56+NKG2C- and CD3+CD56-NKG2C+ T cells supplied TCR beta repertoires. HCMV serostatus: most of the eight sequenced donors positive, one negative.

The sequenced sample was CD4+ T cells sorted from PBMCs, obtained approximately 12 days after vaccination. The TCR was taken from a man aged 50-60 years who received an inactivated influenza vaccine.

CDR3 in DNA: TGCGCCAGCAGCGCGGTAGCGGGGTTGAACACTGAAGCTTTCTTT. Amino acid sequence: CASSAVAGLNTEAFF. V usage is TRBV5-1 and J usage is TRBJ1-1; no firm D call. The CDR3 runs to 15 residues. Trimming took 4 bases from V and 0 from J, leaving 13 bases between them. In germline, CDR1 is SGHRS, CDR2 YFSETQ. Filled out from reference TRBV5-1 and TRBJ1-1, the complete variable domain reads KAGVTQTPRYLIKTRGQQVTLSCSPISGHRSVSWYQQTPGQGLQFLFEYFSETQRNKGNFPGRFSGRQFSNSRSEMNVSTLELGDSALYLCASSAVAGLNTEAFFGQGTRLTVV.